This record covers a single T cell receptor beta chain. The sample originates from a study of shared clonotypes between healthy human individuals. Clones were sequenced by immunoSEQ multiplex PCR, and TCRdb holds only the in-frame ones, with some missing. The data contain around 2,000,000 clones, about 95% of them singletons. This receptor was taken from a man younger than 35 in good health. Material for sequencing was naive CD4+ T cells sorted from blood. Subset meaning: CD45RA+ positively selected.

CDR3 protein: CASSVGAASQETQYF. Here the CDR3 DNA reads TGTGCCAGCAGCGTCGGAGCCGCCAGCCAAGAGACCCAGTACTTC. The chain has TRBV9 and TRBJ2-5, with D unclear. Per the germline V gene, CDR1 is SGDLS and CDR2 is YYNGEE. V shed 2 bases and J shed 1 base, with 12 bases lying between them. CDR3 length: 15 amino acids. The complete variable domain, with remaining parts taken from reference TRBV9 and TRBJ2-5, reads DSGVTQTPKHLITATGQRVTLRCSPRSGDLSVYWYQQSLDQGLQFLIQYYNGEERAKGNILERFSAQQFPDLHSELNLSSLELGDSALYFCASSVGAASQETQYFGPGTRLLVL.